The present T cell receptor beta chain was sequenced within a study of metastatic and nonmetastatic thyroid tumors. About the research overall: Repertoire comparisons spanned blood and tumor or nodule tissue from malignant and benign thyroid patients.

Trimming left V 6 bases short and J 8 bases short, with 14 bases between. Germline CDR1 MDHEN, CDR2 SYDVKM. This CDR3 is 13 amino acids long. Study findings and constraints: Malignant thyroid tumors reportedly exceeded benign nodules significantly in TCR beta diversity, with the difference appearing in blood and tumor.

Ten or more counts support this clone. Its antigen remains unidentified. How the authors handled the data: Researchers built a distant-metastasis classifier for papillary thyroid cancer that drew on CDR3 differences across clinicopathological groups. MiXCR reprocessed the PCR reads for TCRdb. The V and J calls here are based on TCRdb, not the publication. The sample yields roughly 50,000 clones, roughly a fifth seen once. There were no patients who had received any treatment before thyroid surgery. The gene calls are TRBV28 and TRBJ1-3, with D perhaps matching TRBD1 (5 bases). The sample taken for sequencing was blood. The TCR originated in a male donor with papillary thyroid cancer or a benign thyroid nodule (not recorded which). Some clones in this sample may be carry-over from other donors' samples. The CDR3 reads CASSPTLGDTIYF. In nucleotides, the CDR3 is TGTGCCAGCAGCCCCACCCTGGGGGACACCATATATTTT.